This T cell receptor (beta chain) was observed in a study of cytotoxic CD8 clonotypes in ibrutinib-treated CLL. About the research overall: By median roughly 72 months, around twelve had progressed and around 15 stayed remitted; responses had been 2 complete and 24 partial.

Findings and limits, study-wide: Clonality at baseline surpassed age-matched healthy donors and tracked circulating CD8+ T-cell counts.

About this clone itself: Its specificity is unknown.

From germline, CDR1 is LNHNV and CDR2 YYDKDF (reference sequence). The CDR3 is 12 residues long. V was cut by 5 bases and J by 11 bases, with 13 bases left in between. This table comes from immunoSEQ multiplex PCR, and its TCRdb copy is limited to in-frame clones, with some not included. The sample has roughly 150,000 clones, approximately 90% seen once. This sample comprised PBMCs, obtained at disease progression, from a patient treated with ibrutinib. The J gene is TRBJ1-5, the V gene TRBV15, with D possibly TRBD1 on 5 matching bases. The receptor was derived from a human donor with chronic lymphocytic leukemia. CDR3 in amino acids: CATSRLQDSQHF. CDR3 bases: TGTGCCACCAGCCGACTACAGGATTCCCAGCATTTT.